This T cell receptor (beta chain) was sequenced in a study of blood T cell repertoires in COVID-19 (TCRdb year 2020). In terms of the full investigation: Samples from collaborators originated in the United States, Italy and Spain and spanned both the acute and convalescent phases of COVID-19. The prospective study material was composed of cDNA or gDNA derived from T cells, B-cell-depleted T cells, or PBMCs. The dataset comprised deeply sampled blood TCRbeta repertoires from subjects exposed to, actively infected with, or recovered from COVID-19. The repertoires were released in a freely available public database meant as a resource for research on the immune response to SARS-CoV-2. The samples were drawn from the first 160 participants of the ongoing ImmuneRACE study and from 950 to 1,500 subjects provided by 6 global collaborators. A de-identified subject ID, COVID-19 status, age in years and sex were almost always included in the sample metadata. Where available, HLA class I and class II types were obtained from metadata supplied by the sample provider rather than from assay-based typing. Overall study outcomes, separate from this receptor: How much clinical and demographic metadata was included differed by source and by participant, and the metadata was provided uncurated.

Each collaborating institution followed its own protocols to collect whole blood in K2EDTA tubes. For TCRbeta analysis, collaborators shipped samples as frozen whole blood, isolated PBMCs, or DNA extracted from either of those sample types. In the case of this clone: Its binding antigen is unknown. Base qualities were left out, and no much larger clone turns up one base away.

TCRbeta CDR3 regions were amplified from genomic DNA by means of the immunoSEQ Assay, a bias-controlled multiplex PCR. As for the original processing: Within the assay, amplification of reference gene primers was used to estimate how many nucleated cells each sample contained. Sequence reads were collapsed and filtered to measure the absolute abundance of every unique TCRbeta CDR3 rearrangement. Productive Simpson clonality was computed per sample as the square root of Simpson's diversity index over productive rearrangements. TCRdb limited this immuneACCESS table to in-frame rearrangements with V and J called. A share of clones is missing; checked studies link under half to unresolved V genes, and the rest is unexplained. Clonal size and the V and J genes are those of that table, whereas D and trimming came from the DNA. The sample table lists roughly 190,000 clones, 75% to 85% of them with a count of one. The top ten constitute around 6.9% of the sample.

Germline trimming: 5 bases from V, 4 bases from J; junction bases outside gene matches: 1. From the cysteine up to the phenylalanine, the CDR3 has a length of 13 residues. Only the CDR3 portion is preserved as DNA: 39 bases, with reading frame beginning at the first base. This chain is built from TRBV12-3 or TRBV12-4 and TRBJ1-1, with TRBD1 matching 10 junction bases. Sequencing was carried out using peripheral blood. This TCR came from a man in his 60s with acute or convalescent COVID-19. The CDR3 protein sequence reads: CASSRTGGTEAFF. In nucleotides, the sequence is TGTGCCAGCAGTCGGACAGGGGGCACTGAAGCTTTCTTT.